The text below deals with one TCR beta chain. This specimen belongs to a study of T-cell reconstitution after alpha-beta-depleted transplantation in children. Trimming left V 5 bases short and J 2 bases short, with 10 bases between. Germline lookup yields CDR1 SEHNR and CDR2 FQNEAQ (reference sequence). This CDR3 spans 13 amino acids. As it was prepared, the TCRbeta library received unique molecular identifiers. TCRdb re-called the PCR reads with MiXCR, one entry per CDR3 protein. The sample yields around 370,000 distinct CDR3 sequences, 10% seen once. This TCR was sampled from a human donor who donated a stem cell graft to a child with acute lymphoblastic leukemia. This chain joins TRBV7-9 and TRBJ2-7; D gene uncertain. The sequenced sample was PBMCs from the stem cell graft donor, obtained from the stem cell graft. The CDR3 sequence: CASSSLSPYEQYF. CDR3 in DNA: TGTGCCAGCAGCAGCCTAAGCCCCTACGAGCAGTACTTC.